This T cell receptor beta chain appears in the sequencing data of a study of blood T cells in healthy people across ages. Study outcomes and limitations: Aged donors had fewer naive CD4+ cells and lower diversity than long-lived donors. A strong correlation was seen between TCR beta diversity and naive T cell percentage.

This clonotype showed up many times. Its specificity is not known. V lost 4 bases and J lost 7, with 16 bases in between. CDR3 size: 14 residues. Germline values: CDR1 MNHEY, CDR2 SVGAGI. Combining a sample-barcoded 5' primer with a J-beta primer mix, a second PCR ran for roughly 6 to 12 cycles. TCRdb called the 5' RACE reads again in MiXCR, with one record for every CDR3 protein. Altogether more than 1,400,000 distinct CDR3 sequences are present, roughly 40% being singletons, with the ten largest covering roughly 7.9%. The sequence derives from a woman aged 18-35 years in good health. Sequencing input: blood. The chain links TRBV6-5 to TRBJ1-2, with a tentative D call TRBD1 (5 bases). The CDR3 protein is CASSSPGGAGGYTF. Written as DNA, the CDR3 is TGTGCCAGCAGTTCCCCGGGAGGGGCTGGTGGCTACACCTTC.